Each of the 23 T cell receptor beta chains below was sequenced from the same sample in a study of identical twins. TCRdb analysed the 5' RACE reads with MiXCR anew, one entry per CDR3 protein. This table holds around 300,000 distinct CDR3 sequences, under 9% found once. This same sample was also part of a study on yellow fever vaccine responses in identical twins.

Sample: memory (CD45RO+) T cells sorted from blood. The receptor set was obtained from a woman between 18 and 29 years old in good health.

This clonotype has more than one count but fewer than ten. The junction departs from the called germline gene at one end, perhaps through a read error. The chain couples TRBV10-3 to TRBJ2-3; TRBD1 is a possible D gene (5 bases). The CDR3 extends over 13 amino acids. Germline V gene data show CDR1 as ENHRY and CDR2 as SYGVKD. CDR3 sequence: CAITAGLTDMQYF. The CDR3 DNA reads as TGTGCCATCACGGCAGGGCTGACAGATATGCAGTATTTT.

The chain joins TRBV11-2 to TRBJ2-2; TRBD1 or TRBD2 may be the D gene (5 bases each). Germline CDR1 is SGHAT and CDR2 is FQNNGV. Trimming cost V 5 bases and J 2 bases, with 18 bases left between them. CDR3 size: 17 residues. Here the CDR3 DNA reads TGTGCCAGCAGCCTTACCGGGACCAAACTAAACACCGGGGAGCTGTTTTTT. Amino acids: CASSLTGTKLNTGELFF.

This clonotype showed up many times. The rearrangement joins TRBV15 to TRBJ1-6; D remains ambiguous. Trimming shortened V by 0 bases and J by 5 bases, and 8 bases separated the two germline ends. The length of the CDR3 is 15 residues. Germline V gene sequence: CDR1 LNHNV, CDR2 YYDKDF (reference sequence). The CDR3 region has the DNA TGTGCCACCAGCAGAGATCTCCAGGATAATTCACCCCTCCACTTT. Translated, it gives CATSRDLQDNSPLHF.

The rearrangement joins TRBV10-2 to TRBJ2-1; no reliable D call. The germline V and J ends were trimmed by 1 base and 0 bases, with 7 bases remaining between them. The CDR3 has 15 residues. Germline V gene sequence: CDR1 WSHSY, CDR2 SAAADI. CDR3 bases: TGCGCCAGCAGTGAGTTCAAGAGCTCCTACAATGAGCAGTTCTTC. This codes for CASSEFKSSYNEQFF.

The chain carries TRBV2 and TRBJ2-1; 11 bases are a match to TRBD1. V dropped 7 bases and J dropped 9; count of bases not matched to a gene: 11. In germline, CDR1 is SNHLY, CDR2 FYNNEI. The CDR3 totals 15 residues. The CDR3 loop is CASILGGQGAGEQFF. CDR3 DNA: TGTGCCAGCATATTGGGAGGACAGGGGGCTGGTGAGCAGTTCTTC.

CDR3 nucleotide sequence: TGTGCCAGCAGCCCACCCCGGGGCAGGGAAGAGACCCAGTACTTC. Translated: CASSPPRGREETQYF. The J gene is TRBJ2-5, the V gene TRBV7-8; D assignment may be TRBD1 or TRBD2 (5 bases each). This CDR3 spans 15 amino acids. Germline CDR1 SGHVS, CDR2 FQNEAQ. Trimming left V 5 bases short and J 3 bases short, with 16 bases between.

This clonotype was seen many times. The rearrangement links TRBV27 to TRBJ2-7; the D is unclear. Germline V gene sequence: CDR1 MNHEY, CDR2 SMNVEV (reference sequence). The CDR3 runs to 14 residues. Trimming stripped 3 bases from V and 4 bases from J, with 13 bases between. CDR3 nucleotides: TGTGCCAGCAGTTTCAATGGCGCTGGATACGAGCAGTACTTC. Its protein is CASSFNGAGYEQYF.

This clonotype was counted at least ten times. This chain connects TRBV5-6 to TRBJ1-1, with D possibly matching TRBD1 (6 bases). Per germline, CDR1 SGHDT and CDR2 YYEEEE. Trimming pared 2 bases from V and 3 bases from J, leaving 11 bases between. The CDR3 length is 14 residues. The CDR3 DNA reads as TGTGCCAGCAGCTTACGGGGGGCCGACACTGAAGCTTTCTTT. Protein product: CASSLRGADTEAFF. The whole variable domain, remainder taken from reference TRBV5-6 and TRBJ1-1, is DAGVTQSPTHLIKTRGQQVTLRCSPKSGHDTVSWYQQALGQGPQFIFQYYEEEERQRGNFPDRFSGHQFPNYSSELNVNALLLGDSALYLCASSLRGADTEAFFGQGTRLTVV.

The V gene is TRBV13, the J gene TRBJ1-2, with 7 positions matching TRBD1. The germline V gene encodes CDR1 PRHDT and CDR2 FYEKMQ (reference sequence). This CDR3 has 17 residues. The trim removed 4 bases at V and 4 bases at J, leaving 15 bases unmatched. CDR3 nucleotide sequence: TGTGCCAGCAGCTCGTTCCGGGACAGCGCTATCCCCTATGGCTACACCTTC. Protein sequence: CASSSFRDSAIPYGYTF. The full variable domain, completed using reference TRBV13 and TRBJ1-2, is AAGVIQSPRHLIKEKRETATLKCYPIPRHDTVYWYQQGPGQDPQFLISFYEKMQSDKGSIPDRFSAQQFSDYHSELNMSSLELGDSALYFCASSSFRDSAIPYGYTFGSGTRLTVV.

The gene calls are TRBV18 and TRBJ1-1; no clear D. CDR3 length: 15 amino acids. V was pared by 2 bases and J by 0 bases, with 10 bases between. The germline V gene has CDR1 KGHSH and CDR2 LQKENI. CDR3 in DNA: TGTGCCAGCTCACCATGGGCGGTGATGAACACTGAAGCTTTCTTT. This sequence encodes CASSPWAVMNTEAFF.

This chain links TRBV11-3 with TRBJ2-3; 7 bases line up with TRBD1. This CDR3 spans 15 amino acids. Unmatched junction bases numbered 7, after V lost 4 bases and J lost 3 bases. Germline CDR1 reads SGHNT; CDR2 reads YENEEA. CDR3 in DNA: TGTGCCAGCAGCTCGGGACAGCCCCTGACAGATACGCAGTATTTT. Its translation is CASSSGQPLTDTQYF.

This clonotype occurred many times. J is TRBJ2-3 and V is TRBV12-3 or TRBV12-4, with 12 positions matching TRBD2. V lost 5 bases to trimming and J lost 2 bases; unmatched junction nucleotides: 8. The CDR3 contains 17 residues. The CDR3 DNA sequence: TGTGCCAGCAGTCCCACCGGGACTAGCGGGTACACAGATACGCAGTATTTT. It yields the protein CASSPTGTSGYTDTQYF.

This clonotype was seen ten or more times. V is TRBV20-1 and J is TRBJ2-1; 7 nucleotides align to TRBD2. Per germline, CDR1 DFQATT and CDR2 SNEGSKA (reference sequence). This CDR3 is 15 amino acids long. V was pared by 1 base and J by 3 bases, with 6 bases of the junction left unmatched. The CDR3 loop is CSARGGGSYYNEQFF. In DNA, the CDR3 is TGCAGTGCTAGAGGGGGCGGGAGCTACTACAATGAGCAGTTCTTC.

This chain links TRBV25-1 with TRBJ2-1, with TRBD1 identical over 8 bases. The J segment lost 6 bases and the V segment lost 4 bases, leaving 11 bases of the junction unmatched. CDR1 and CDR2 (germline): MGHDK, SYGVNS. The CDR3 totals 16 residues. CDR3 DNA sequence: TGTGCCAGCAGTGGGGTAAGGCAGGGGGCGTCCAATGAGCAGTTCTTC. Its translation: CASSGVRQGASNEQFF.

J is TRBJ1-2 and V is TRBV5-1; 7 bases are shared with TRBD1. CDR3 size: 14 residues. With V trimmed by 5 bases and J by 2 bases, 6 bases remained unmatched. Germline CDR1 SGHRS, CDR2 YFSETQ. CDR3 amino acids: CASSGQAANYGYTF. CDR3 DNA: TGCGCCAGCAGTGGACAGGCGGCGAACTATGGCTACACCTTC.

This clonotype has more than one count but fewer than ten. The CDR3 region is CASSPSANSYNEQFF. CDR3 bases: TGCGCCAGCAGCCCTAGCGCGAACTCCTACAATGAGCAGTTCTTC. This chain joins TRBV5-1 and TRBJ2-1, with D maybe TRBD2 (6 bases). Trimming shortened V by 4 bases and J by 0 bases, and 11 bases separated the two germline ends. The germline gives CDR1 SGHRS, CDR2 YFSETQ. The CDR3 sequence is 15 residues long.

This clonotype was seen at least ten times. The V gene is TRBV24-1, the J gene TRBJ2-5; 8 bases align to TRBD1. This CDR3 is 17 amino acids long. V trimming: 3 bases; J trimming: 1 base; junction bases outside the gene matches: 9. Germline V gene lookup returns CDR1 KGHDR and CDR2 SFDVKD. As DNA, the CDR3 is TGTGCCACCAGTGATCCCTCAGGGGGCCCTCTCCAAGAGACCCAGTACTTC. Translated, it gives CATSDPSGGPLQETQYF.

This clonotype was observed many times. The CDR3 is CASSEGGLAYEQYF. The DNA of the CDR3 is TGTGCCAGCAGTGAAGGGGGACTTGCCTACGAGCAGTACTTC. The rearrangement links TRBV6-1 to TRBJ2-7; tentatively, D is TRBD2 (6 bases). The CDR3 loop spans 14 amino acids. In germline, CDR1 is MNHNS, CDR2 SASEGT. Trimming took 1 base from V and 2 from J, leaving 9 bases between them.

This clonotype has more than one count but fewer than ten. This chain links TRBV20-1 with TRBJ2-2, with 7 bases aligning to TRBD2. The CDR3 extends over 14 amino acids. V trimming: 2 bases; J trimming: 5 bases; junction bases outside the gene matches: 5. CDR1 and CDR2 from the germline V gene are DFQATT and SNEGSKA (reference sequence). The CDR3 DNA reads as TGCAGTGCTAGATTCGCGGGAGTTACCGGGGAGCTGTTTTTT. Translation: CSARFAGVTGELFF.

V and J are TRBV20-1 and TRBJ2-5, with D perhaps TRBD2 (6 bases). The CDR3 is 13 residues long. V lost 6 bases and J lost 5, with 16 bases in between. Germline V lookup: CDR1 DFQATT, CDR2 SNEGSKA (reference sequence). The CDR3 nucleotides are TGCAGTGCCCCCCTTAGCGGCGGGGAGACCCAGTACTTC. As protein: CSAPLSGGETQYF.

This clonotype turned up a few times. V usage is TRBV28 and J usage is TRBJ2-1, with 7 bases that match TRBD1. Germline CDR1 reads MDHEN; CDR2 reads SYDVKM. V lost 5 bases and J lost 3; bases outside the gene matches: 4. CDR3 length equals 14 residues. The CDR3 spells CASSAGTDYNEQFF. The CDR3 DNA reads as TGTGCCAGCAGTGCCGGGACAGACTACAATGAGCAGTTCTTC.

The table lists this clonotype with many counts. The chain has TRBV6-5 and TRBJ2-5; TRBD1 aligns across 7 bases. Germline V gives CDR1 MNHEY, CDR2 SVGAGI. V gave up 0 bases and J gave up 1 base; unmatched junction bases: 2. The CDR3 spans 15 residues. The CDR3 DNA follows: TGTGCCAGCAGTTACTCAGGACAGGCCCAAGAGACCCAGTACTTC. It translates to CASSYSGQAQETQYF.

In this sample, this clonotype turned up many times. V is TRBV11-2 and J is TRBJ2-2; no firm D call. Germline values: CDR1 SGHAT, CDR2 FQNNGV. The CDR3 spans 14 residues. V dropped 8 bases and J dropped 4 bases, with 14 bases sitting between them. CDR3 DNA sequence: TGTGCCAGCGTGCGGTCGTTGGGCACCGGGGAGCTGTTTTTT. Translation: CASVRSLGTGELFF. The entire variable domain, with the rest obtained from reference TRBV11-2 and TRBJ2-2, is as follows: EAGVAQSPRYKIIEKRQSVAFWCNPISGHATLYWYQQILGQGPKLLIQFQNNGVVDDSQLPKDRFSAERLKGVDSTLKIQPAKLEDSAVYLCASVRSLGTGELFFGEGSRLTVL.